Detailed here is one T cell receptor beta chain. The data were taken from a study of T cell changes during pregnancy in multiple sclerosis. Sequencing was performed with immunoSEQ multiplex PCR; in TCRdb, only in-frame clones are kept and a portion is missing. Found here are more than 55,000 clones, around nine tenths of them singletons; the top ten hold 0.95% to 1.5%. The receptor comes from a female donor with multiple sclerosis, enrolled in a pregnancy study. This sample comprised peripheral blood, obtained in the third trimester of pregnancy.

The chain's CDR3 is CASGLVGQLYEQYF. CDR3 DNA sequence: TGTGCTAGTGGTTTGGTCGGACAGCTTTACGAGCAGTACTTC. The genes are TRBV12-5 and TRBJ2-7; possibly TRBD1 for D (6 bases). The CDR3 runs 14 residues. Germline CDR1 LGHNT, CDR2 FRNRAP. Trimming removed 0 bases at V and 4 bases at J, with 10 bases between.